The 25 T cell receptor beta chains given below trace back to one sample, sequenced in a study of blood T cell repertoires in COVID-19. Some clones are missing from TCRdb's copy, which holds only in-frame ones; the method was immunoSEQ multiplex PCR. In the table there are about 100,000 clones, 86% of which are singletons. The sequencing sample was made of peripheral blood. These receptors were obtained from a man between 60 and 75 years old with acute or convalescent COVID-19.

J is TRBJ2-4 and V is TRBV5-1; 7 positions agree with TRBD2. Unmatched junction bases numbered 10, after V lost 3 bases and J lost 1 base. Per germline, CDR1 SGHRS and CDR2 YFSETQ. The CDR3 extends over 17 amino acids. The CDR3 bases are TGCGCCAGCAGCTGGGGACGGCCCGGGGGGGCCAAAAACATTCAGTACTTC. This translates into CASSWGRPGGAKNIQYF.

The chain recombines TRBV6-5 with TRBJ1-2; D is undetermined. The CDR3 covers 13 residues. V lost 2 bases and J lost 5, with 9 bases in between. Germline V CDR1 and CDR2: MNHEY, SVGAGI. The CDR3 DNA is TGTGCCAGCAGTTACGGATCAGGATATGGCTACACCTTC. Translating gives CASSYGSGYGYTF.

This clone was recorded only once. This sequence joins TRBV12-5 and TRBJ1-6; TRBD1 matches 7 bases. Looked up from germline, CDR1 is LGHNT and CDR2 is FRNRAP. V dropped 5 bases and J dropped 6; count of bases not matched to a gene: 4. The length of the CDR3 is 14 residues. For the CDR3, the DNA is TGTGCTAGTGGTGCCGGGACAGTTAATTCACCCCTCCACTTT. Translated, it gives CASGAGTVNSPLHF. Combining the CDR3 with reference TRBV12-5 and TRBJ1-6 gives the whole variable domain DARVTQTPRHKVTEMGQEVTMRCQPILGHNTVFWYRQTMMQGLELLAYFRNRAPLDDSGMPKDRFSAEMPDATLATLKIQPSEPRDSAVYFCASGAGTVNSPLHFGNGTRLTVT.

V gene TRBV14 combines with J gene TRBJ2-3; 11 bases map to TRBD2. Germline assignment: CDR1 SGHDN and CDR2 FVKESK. This CDR3 comprises 17 residues. With 4 bases clipped from V and 5 bases from J, the junction kept 11 bases outside the gene matches. The CDR3 region is CASSLALLAGVGDTQYF. In nucleotides, the CDR3 is TGTGCCAGCAGCCTTGCCCTACTAGCGGGAGTGGGAGATACGCAGTATTTT. The full variable domain, its missing parts supplied by reference TRBV14 and TRBJ2-3, is EAGVTQFPSHSVIEKGQTVTLRCDPISGHDNLYWYRRVMGKEIKFLLHFVKESKQDESGMPNNRFLAERTGGTYSTLKVQPAELEDSGVYFCASSLALLAGVGDTQYFGPGTRLTVL.

The J gene is TRBJ2-1, the V gene TRBV7-2, with D maybe TRBD1 (6 bases). The V gene's germline CDR1 is SGHTA and CDR2 FQGNSA. V dropped 5 bases and J dropped 3 bases, with 11 bases sitting between them. The CDR3 runs 14 residues. The CDR3 protein is CASSPDRFYNEQFF. CDR3 nucleotide sequence: TGTGCCAGCAGCCCAGACAGGTTCTACAATGAGCAGTTCTTC.

This clone was seen only once. This sequence joins TRBV9 and TRBJ1-1; 9 bases fit TRBD1. Per the germline V gene, CDR1 is SGDLS and CDR2 is YYNGEE. The V gene end was trimmed by 0 bases and the J gene end by 6 bases; junction bases not matched to a gene: 3. The length of the CDR3 is 14 residues. For the CDR3, the DNA is TGTGCCAGCAGCGTAGTGGGACAGGGTTCTGAAGCTTTCTTT. Protein: CASSVVGQGSEAFF.

J is TRBJ1-1 and V is TRBV30; TRBD1 might be the D (6 bases). The CDR3 length is 12 residues. With 8 bases removed from V and 1 base from J, the gap between germline ends came to 11 bases. Germline CDR1 reads GTSNPN; CDR2 reads SVGIG (reference sequence). CDR3 nucleotide sequence: TGTGCCGGCACAGGGCGGAACACTGAAGCTTTCTTT. Its protein product is CAGTGRNTEAFF.

The chain links TRBV6-1 to TRBJ1-1, with D possibly matching TRBD1 (5 bases). Germline CDR1 reads MNHNS; CDR2 reads SASEGT. The CDR3 spans 13 residues. V gave up 0 bases and J gave up 5 bases, with 7 bases separating them. The CDR3 DNA reads as TGTGCCAGCAGTGAAGCTCGGGGGACTGAAGCTTTCTTT. Translating gives CASSEARGTEAFF.

This clone occurred once. This rearrangement joins TRBV5-1 to TRBJ1-2; 7 nucleotides agree with TRBD1. The CDR3 runs 14 residues. In germline, CDR1 is SGHRS, CDR2 YFSETQ. J lost 3 bases, V lost 0 bases, and 2 bases had no gene match. The CDR3 DNA reads as TGCGCCAGCAGCTTGGTGGGGACAGACTATGGCTACACCTTC. It codes for CASSLVGTDYGYTF. The variable domain in full, with the rest retrieved from reference TRBV5-1 and TRBJ1-2, is KAGVTQTPRYLIKTRGQQVTLSCSPISGHRSVSWYQQTPGQGLQFLFEYFSETQRNKGNFPGRFSGRQFSNSRSEMNVSTLELGDSALYLCASSLVGTDYGYTFGSGTRLTVV.

The gene calls are TRBV12-3 or TRBV12-4 and TRBJ2-2, with D possibly TRBD2 on 5 matching bases. V was pared by 10 bases and J by 4 bases, with 13 bases between. The CDR3 is 13 residues long. CDR3 nucleotides: TGTGCCAATAGCGTGAGACCCACCGGGGAGCTGTTTTTT. Translated, it gives CANSVRPTGELFF.

The chain employs TRBV5-6 and TRBJ1-4, with a weak D call TRBD1 (5 bases). Germline CDR1 reads SGHDT; CDR2 reads YYEEEE. V shed 1 base and J shed 0 bases, with 13 bases lying between them. This CDR3 is built from 17 residues. For the CDR3, the DNA is TGTGCCAGCAGCTTGAAGTCAGACAGCCCAACTAATGAAAAACTGTTTTTT. It yields the protein CASSLKSDSPTNEKLFF.

The gene calls are TRBV7-9 and TRBJ1-2; TRBD1 aligns across 9 bases. Losses at the gene ends were 4 bases for V and 7 bases for J; bases not matched to a gene: 7. Germline V CDR1 and CDR2: SEHNR, FQNEAQ (reference sequence). This CDR3 contains 14 residues. The CDR3 sequence: CASSSTGTGSGYTF. CDR3 nucleotide sequence: TGTGCCAGCAGCTCTACTGGGACAGGGTCTGGCTACACCTTC.

V gene TRBV27 combines with J gene TRBJ2-7; a possible D gene is TRBD1 (5 bases). The V gene lost 3 bases and the J gene lost 1 base, with 10 bases spanning the gap. The CDR3 has 14 amino acids. Germline V lookup: CDR1 MNHEY, CDR2 SMNVEV (reference sequence). CDR3 sequence (DNA): TGTGCCAGCAGTTTGTGGGGCCCTTCCTACGAGCAGTACTTC. It specifies CASSLWGPSYEQYF.

Of note for this clone: The junction does not match germline at one end; this may be a read error. V and J are TRBV6-6 and TRBJ2-7; D might be TRBD2 (6 bases). Germline V gene sequence: CDR1 MNHNY, CDR2 SVGAGI (reference sequence). The CDR3 runs to 14 residues. The CDR3 loop is CASSGDQVWRDGHF. CDR3 coding DNA: TGTGCCAGCAGTGGCGACCAAGTCTGGCGGGACGGGCACTTC.

J is TRBJ2-5 and V is TRBV5-1, with 7 bases lining up with TRBD2. Germline V gene data show CDR1 as SGHRS and CDR2 as YFSETQ. V gave up 3 bases and J gave up 2 bases; unmatched junction bases: 13. The CDR3 spans 17 residues. The CDR3 sequence is CASSSGGGRLTQETQYF. For the CDR3, the DNA is TGCGCCAGCAGCTCGGGAGGCGGCCGCCTTACTCAAGAGACCCAGTACTTC.

The chain has TRBV2 and TRBJ2-7; 7 bases agree with TRBD1. After removal of 4 bases from V and 5 bases from J, the junction contained 8 bases not matched to a gene. Looked up from germline, CDR1 is SNHLY and CDR2 is FYNNEI. The CDR3 is 14 residues long. In DNA, the CDR3 is TGTGCCAGCAGTGTTCAGGGGGTAAGCAACGAGCAGTACTTC. Translation: CASSVQGVSNEQYF.

The V and J genes are TRBV18 and TRBJ1-2, with 7 bases matching TRBD1. Germline values: CDR1 KGHSH, CDR2 LQKENI. The CDR3 consists of 16 residues. With 3 bases clipped from V and 8 bases from J, the junction kept 15 bases outside the gene matches. CDR3: CASSPRETGYQAGYTF. The CDR3 DNA reads TGTGCCAGCTCACCTCGAGAGACAGGGTATCAGGCCGGCTACACCTTC. Drawing the rest from reference TRBV18 and TRBJ1-2, the complete variable domain is NAGVMQNPRHLVRRRGQEARLRCSPMKGHSHVYWYRQLPEEGLKFMVYLQKENIIDESGMPKERFSAEFPKEGPSILRIQQVVRGDSAAYFCASSPRETGYQAGYTFGSGTRLTVV.

The V call is TRBV7-8, the J call TRBJ2-7; possible D gene TRBD2, 6 bases. The CDR3 length is 14 residues. Per the germline V gene, CDR1 is SGHVS and CDR2 is FQNEAQ. The V and J ends lost 3 bases and 3 bases respectively, with 12 bases between them. The CDR3 DNA reads TGTGCCAGCAGCTTTCGGAGGGGTGGCTACGAGCAGTACTTC. It is translated as CASSFRRGGYEQYF.

The chain carries TRBV6-1 and TRBJ2-7, with D perhaps matching TRBD1 (5 bases). The ends were cut back, 0 bases at V and 3 bases at J, with 15 bases in the middle. Germline values: CDR1 MNHNS, CDR2 SASEGT. This CDR3 has 16 amino acids. The CDR3 sequence: CASSEAVRVPVYEQYF. The CDR3 DNA is TGTGCCAGCAGTGAAGCAGTCAGGGTTCCTGTCTACGAGCAGTACTTC.

The chain combines TRBV7-8 with TRBJ1-5; D may be TRBD1 (6 bases). This CDR3 region has 14 residues. V was shortened by 1 base and J by 7 bases, with 11 bases between the two germline ends. CDR1 SGHVS and CDR2 FQNEAQ come from the germline V gene. In nucleotides, the CDR3 is TGTGCCAGCAGCTTAGGGGACACGCTACAGCCCCAGCATTTT. Translated, it gives CASSLGDTLQPQHF.

This clone came up once. This rearrangement joins TRBV6-2 or TRBV6-3 to TRBJ2-1, with a tentative D call TRBD2 (5 bases). The germline V and J ends were trimmed by 4 bases and 9 bases, with 16 bases remaining between them. Germline values: CDR1 MNHEY, CDR2 SVGEGT. The length of the CDR3 is 14 residues. This CDR3 is CASSSVRRDGEQFF. CDR3 bases: TGTGCCAGCAGTTCCGTCCGACGGGATGGTGAGCAGTTCTTC.

The rearrangement uses TRBV19 and TRBJ1-4; weak D call: TRBD1 (6 bases). CDR3 length: 14 amino acids. V lost 8 bases to trimming and J lost 5 bases, with 15 bases between them. The germline V gene encodes CDR1 LNHDA and CDR2 SQIVND (reference sequence). For the CDR3, the DNA is TGTGCCAGTCGTGACAGGAGAAAGAATGAAAAACTGTTTTTT. Amino acid sequence: CASRDRRKNEKLFF.

This clone was observed a single time. The chain employs TRBV5-1 and TRBJ2-3, with 9 bases fitting TRBD2. Germline CDR1 reads SGHRS; CDR2 reads YFSETQ. This CDR3 comprises 14 residues. V lost 6 bases, J lost 5 bases, and 7 bases stayed unmatched. DNA for the CDR3: TGCGCCAGCACCGAGCGGGGGGAACAAGATACGCAGTATTTT. Its translation: CASTERGEQDTQYF. The complete variable domain, with remaining parts taken from reference TRBV5-1 and TRBJ2-3, reads KAGVTQTPRYLIKTRGQQVTLSCSPISGHRSVSWYQQTPGQGLQFLFEYFSETQRNKGNFPGRFSGRQFSNSRSEMNVSTLELGDSALYLCASTERGEQDTQYFGPGTRLTVL.

J is TRBJ2-5 and V is TRBV15, with D tentatively TRBD1 (5 bases). Germline V gene data show CDR1 as LNHNV and CDR2 as YYDKDF (reference sequence). V was cut by 5 bases and J by 4 bases, with 17 bases left in between. CDR3 length: 15 residues. CDR3 residues: CATSVTGSQGETQYF. CDR3 DNA sequence: TGTGCCACCAGCGTTACCGGGTCCCAGGGAGAGACCCAGTACTTC.

This rearrangement joins TRBV3-1 (or the pseudogene TRBV3-2) to TRBJ2-3; D might be TRBD1 (5 bases). Germline V gene data show CDR1 as LGHDT and CDR2 as YNNKEL (reference sequence). V gave up 2 bases and J gave up 3 bases, with 6 bases separating them. The CDR3 is 13 residues long. CDR3 in DNA: TGTGCCAGCAGCCAACAGGGAACAGATACGCAGTATTTT. It yields the protein CASSQQGTDTQYF.